The 15 T cell receptor beta chains given below trace back to one sample, sequenced in a study of cytomegalovirus exposure and HLA in healthy donors. Generated by immunoSEQ multiplex PCR, the TCRdb table keeps only in-frame clones and is missing some. The sample has tens of thousands of clones; about 95% are singletons. Material: PBMCs. The origin of the receptors is a woman in her late teens or twenties in good health and CMV-seronegative.

The CDR3 region has the DNA TGTGCCAGCAGGGTCGGAGAGACAGGGGCCTACGAGCAGTACTTC. Its translation: CASRVGETGAYEQYF. The chain employs TRBV7-9 and TRBJ2-7, with 8 bases that match TRBD1. This CDR3 has 15 amino acids. CDR1 SEHNR and CDR2 FQNEAQ come from the germline V gene (reference sequence). With V trimmed by 6 bases and J by 2 bases, 9 bases remained unmatched.

This chain uses TRBV7-2 with TRBJ1-5; unclear D gene. In germline, CDR1 is SGHTA, CDR2 FQGNSA. The CDR3 spans 14 residues. Between the trimmed V and J ends, which lost 5 bases and 1 base, there was a span of 9 bases. For the CDR3, the DNA is TGTGCCAGCAGCCTGGGGAGGAGCAATCAGCCCCAGCATTTT. Translated, it gives CASSLGRSNQPQHF.

The rearrangement uses TRBV9 and TRBJ2-1; 9 bases map to TRBD1. The CDR3 loop spans 15 amino acids. Looked up from germline, CDR1 is SGDLS and CDR2 is YYNGEE. The junction had 2 bases not matched to a gene; V was cut back by 0 bases and J by 4 bases. The chain's CDR3 is CASSVAGTGYNEQFF. The CDR3 nucleotides read TGTGCCAGCAGCGTAGCGGGGACAGGGTACAATGAGCAGTTCTTC.

The chain uses TRBV5-5 and TRBJ1-1, with TRBD1 matching over 9 bases. Per the germline V gene, CDR1 is SGHKS and CDR2 is YYEKEE (reference sequence). This CDR3 comprises 16 residues. The junction had 9 bases not matched to a gene; V was cut back by 1 base and J by 5 bases. CDR3: CASSLLGTGYGTEAFF. In DNA form, the CDR3 reads TGTGCCAGCAGCTTGCTCGGGACAGGGTATGGAACTGAAGCTTTCTTT.

The V and J genes are TRBV25-1 and TRBJ2-1; 9 bases are a match to TRBD1. V dropped 6 bases and J dropped 10; count of bases not matched to a gene: 7. This CDR3 region has 13 residues. The germline V gene encodes CDR1 MGHDK and CDR2 SYGVNS. CDR3 in DNA: TGTGCCAGCAGCGTTACAGGGGGCAAAGAGCAGTTCTTC. Its translation is CASSVTGGKEQFF.

The chain joins TRBV9 to TRBJ2-1; 12 bases agree with TRBD2. This CDR3 region has 17 residues. The J segment lost 6 bases and the V segment lost 0 bases, leaving 7 bases of the junction unmatched. The germline V gene has CDR1 SGDLS and CDR2 YYNGEE. CDR3 bases: TGTGCCAGCAGCGTAGAACATACGACTAGCGGGGGCAATGAGCAGTTCTTC. It specifies CASSVEHTTSGGNEQFF. Drawing the rest from reference TRBV9 and TRBJ2-1, the complete variable domain is DSGVTQTPKHLITATGQRVTLRCSPRSGDLSVYWYQQSLDQGLQFLIQYYNGEERAKGNILERFSAQQFPDLHSELNLSSLELGDSALYFCASSVEHTTSGGNEQFFGPGTRLTVL.

This clone appeared once. The chain links TRBV19 to TRBJ1-5; D gene ambiguous. The CDR3 length is 16 residues. Germline V gene sequence: CDR1 LNHDA, CDR2 SQIVND (reference sequence). V dropped 10 bases and J dropped 0 bases, with 19 bases sitting between them. The CDR3 sequence is CATRVRQVLSNQPQHF. The CDR3 nucleotides are TGTGCCACGAGAGTACGTCAGGTCCTTAGCAATCAGCCCCAGCATTTT. The full variable domain, in which reference TRBV19 and TRBJ1-5 provide the parts outside the CDR3, is DGGITQSPKYLFRKEGQNVTLSCEQNLNHDAMYWYRQDPGQGLRLIYYSQIVNDFQKGDIAEGYSVSREKKESFPLTVTSAQKNPTAFYLCATRVRQVLSNQPQHFGDGTRLSIL.

Worth noting for this clone: One end of the junction fails to match germline, which may point to a read error. The chain is built from TRBV7-7 and TRBJ2-1; 8 bases align to TRBD1. From germline, CDR1 is SSHAT and CDR2 FNYEAQ (reference sequence). The CDR3 spans 17 residues. CDR3 DNA: TGTGCTAGCAGCTTAGAGGTAGGACAGGGTATCTTCAATGAGCAGTTCTTC. Amino acids: CASSLEVGQGIFNEQFF.

This chain uses TRBV5-1 with TRBJ2-7; TRBD2 might be the D (6 bases). Between the trimmed V and J ends, which lost 3 bases and 0 bases, there was a span of 10 bases. This CDR3 contains 14 residues. Germline lookup yields CDR1 SGHRS and CDR2 YFSETQ. The CDR3 region is CASSSGGSSYEQYF. CDR3 sequence (DNA): TGCGCCAGCAGCTCTGGGGGGAGCTCCTACGAGCAGTACTTC. Looking up the rest from reference TRBV5-1 and TRBJ2-7 gives the full variable domain: KAGVTQTPRYLIKTRGQQVTLSCSPISGHRSVSWYQQTPGQGLQFLFEYFSETQRNKGNFPGRFSGRQFSNSRSEMNVSTLELGDSALYLCASSSGGSSYEQYFGPGTRLTVT.

V usage is TRBV7-2 and J usage is TRBJ2-5; no clear D gene. Germline V gene data show CDR1 as SGHTA and CDR2 as FQGNSA. The ends were cut back, 5 bases at V and 7 bases at J, with 8 bases in the middle. This CDR3 comprises 11 residues. For the CDR3, the DNA is TGTGCCAGCAGCGGGTCGGGGACCCAGTACTTC. It specifies CASSGSGTQYF. Looking up the rest from reference TRBV7-2 and TRBJ2-5 gives the full variable domain: GAGVSQSPSNKVTEKGKDVELRCDPISGHTALYWYRQSLGQGLEFLIYFQGNSAPDKSGLPSDRFSAERTGGSVSTLTIQRTQQEDSAVYLCASSGSGTQYFGPGTRLLVL.

The rearrangement links TRBV28 to TRBJ2-1, with 9 nucleotides matching TRBD2. Trimming at V came to 4 bases and at J to 4 bases, leaving 8 bases not matched to a gene. Germline V gives CDR1 MDHEN, CDR2 SYDVKM. This CDR3 spans 16 amino acids. CDR3 nucleotide sequence: TGTGCCAGCAGTTCCGCGGGGGGGGGACAATACAATGAGCAGTTCTTC. Protein product: CASSSAGGGQYNEQFF.

The chain couples TRBV7-2 to TRBJ1-2; D not certain. This CDR3 contains 12 residues. Germline V gene data show CDR1 as SGHTA and CDR2 as FQGNSA. V lost 5 bases to trimming and J lost 3 bases, with 7 bases between them. CDR3 loop: CASSPRDYGYTF. The DNA of the CDR3 is TGTGCCAGCAGCCCGCGGGACTATGGCTACACCTTC.

The V call is TRBV7-6, the J call TRBJ2-6, with 10 bases lining up with TRBD1. This CDR3 has 22 amino acids. CDR1 is SGHVS and CDR2 is FNYEAQ in the germline V gene. The J segment lost 3 bases and the V segment lost 5 bases, leaving 22 bases of the junction unmatched. CDR3 nucleotides: TGTGCCAGCAGCCCATACCAACCACCGGGACAGGGGTTTTCTGGTGGGGCCAACGTCCTGACTTTC. Residues: CASSPYQPPGQGFSGGANVLTF. The whole variable domain, filled in from reference TRBV7-6 and TRBJ2-6, reads GAGVSQSPRYKVTKRGQDVALRCDPISGHVSLYWYRQALGQGPEFLTYFNYEAQQDKSGLPNDRFSAERPEGSISTLTIQRTEQRDSAMYRCASSPYQPPGQGFSGGANVLTFGAGSRLTVL.

V gene TRBV7-8 combines with J gene TRBJ1-1; TRBD1 might be the D (6 bases). The V and J ends lost 5 bases and 6 bases respectively, with 19 bases between them. The CDR3 is made up of 15 amino acids. Per the germline V gene, CDR1 is SGHVS and CDR2 is FQNEAQ. The CDR3 loop is CASSPTNSNRAEAFF. CDR3 sequence (DNA): TGTGCCAGCAGCCCCACAAATAGTAACAGGGCTGAAGCTTTCTTT.

The V call is TRBV11-2, the J call TRBJ1-6; tentative D call: TRBD1 (6 bases). Trimming shortened V by 4 bases and J by 10 bases, and 14 bases separated the two germline ends. This CDR3 has 14 amino acids. Germline loops: CDR1 SGHAT, CDR2 FQNNGV. The CDR3 here is CASSSRDIRSPLHF. The CDR3 DNA follows: TGTGCCAGCAGCTCCCGGGACATTCGGTCACCCCTCCACTTT.